These 5 T cell receptor beta chains were all obtained from the same sample, sequenced in a study of spatial heterogeneity in lung cancer. TCRdb redid the calling of the 5' RACE reads with MiXCR, one entry per CDR3 protein. The sample records fewer than 55,000 distinct CDR3 sequences, less than 8.5% being singletons. As to time point: sample taken at primary tumor resection. The authors sequenced whole RNA from tumor, nontumor lung or frozen PBMC without sorting. Sequences were derived from PBMCs, sampled at surgery. Receptors were obtained from a female donor with early-stage non-small cell lung cancer.

The V and J genes are TRBV7-2 and TRBJ2-3; tentative D call: TRBD1 (6 bases). V was cut by 1 base and J by 2 bases, with 10 bases left in between. CDR1 SGHTA and CDR2 FQGNSA come from the germline V gene. There are 15 residues in the CDR3. CDR3 residues: CASSLVTGFTDTQYF. CDR3 DNA: TGTGCCAGCAGCTTAGTAACAGGGTTCACAGATACGCAGTATTTT.

This clonotype was detected many times. V gene TRBV7-9 combines with J gene TRBJ1-4; D is undetermined. The CDR3 is 12 residues long. The V gene's germline CDR1 is SEHNR and CDR2 FQNEAQ (reference sequence). The ends were cut back, 4 bases at V and 8 bases at J, with 8 bases in the middle. The chain's CDR3 is CASSYGGEKLFF. For the CDR3, the DNA is TGTGCCAGCAGCTACGGTGGGGAAAAACTGTTTTTT. Based on the CDR3 plus reference TRBV7-9 and TRBJ1-4, the full variable domain is DTGVSQNPRHKITKRGQNVTFRCDPISEHNRLYWYRQTLGQGPEFLTYFQNEAQLEKSRLLSDRFSAERPKGSFSTLEIQRTEQGDSAMYLCASSYGGEKLFFGSGTQLSVL.

Only a few counts were recorded for this clonotype. The chain uses TRBV11-2 and TRBJ2-5; 10 bases match TRBD1. CDR3 length: 15 residues. With V trimmed by 5 bases and J by 3 bases, 6 bases remained unmatched. CDR1 and CDR2 from the germline V gene are SGHAT and FQNNGV. The CDR3 spells CASSTTGGREETQYF. As DNA, the CDR3 is TGTGCCAGCAGCACGACAGGGGGCCGTGAAGAGACCCAGTACTTC.

The genes are TRBV12-3 or TRBV12-4 and TRBJ2-5; D may correspond to TRBD1 or TRBD2 (5 bases each). V dropped 2 bases and J dropped 5 bases, with 15 bases sitting between them. The CDR3 totals 15 residues. The CDR3 reads CASSLSRGPEETQYF. CDR3 nucleotides: TGTGCCAGCAGTTTATCGAGGGGCCCGGAGGAGACCCAGTACTTC.

There are a few counts of this clonotype. The rearrangement joins TRBV29-1 to TRBJ2-7; D might be TRBD1 (6 bases). Germline V gives CDR1 SQVTM, CDR2 ANQGSEA. The CDR3 runs to 11 residues. Trimming pared 7 bases from V and 4 bases from J, leaving 11 bases between. CDR3 sequence (DNA): TGCAGCGCATTACAGGGTTACGAGCAGTACTTC. Its translation is CSALQGYEQYF.